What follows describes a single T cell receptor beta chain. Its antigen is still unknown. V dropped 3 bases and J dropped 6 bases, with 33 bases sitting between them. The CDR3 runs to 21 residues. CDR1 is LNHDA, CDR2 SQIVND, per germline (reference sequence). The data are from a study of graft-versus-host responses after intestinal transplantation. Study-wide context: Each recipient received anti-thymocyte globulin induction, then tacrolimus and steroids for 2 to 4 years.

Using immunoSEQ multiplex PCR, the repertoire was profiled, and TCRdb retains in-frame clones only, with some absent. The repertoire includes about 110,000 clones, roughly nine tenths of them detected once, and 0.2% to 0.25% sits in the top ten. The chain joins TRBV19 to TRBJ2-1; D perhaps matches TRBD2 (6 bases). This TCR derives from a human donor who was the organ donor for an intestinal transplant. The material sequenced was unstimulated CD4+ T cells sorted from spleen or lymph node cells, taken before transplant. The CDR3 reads CASSISVRPPTGGVWGNEQFF. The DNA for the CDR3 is TGTGCCAGTAGTATTTCGGTCCGGCCCCCCACCGGGGGAGTATGGGGCAATGAGCAGTTCTTC.